This T cell receptor (beta chain) was recovered during a study of blood T cell repertoires in COVID-19. Study-level information: COVID-19 samples, acute and convalescent, were from the United States, Italy and Spain. The cDNA or gDNA used as material had been derived from T cells, B-cell-depleted T cells, or PBMCs.

V was clipped by 2 bases and J by 4 bases; unmatched bases: 5. Germline V gives CDR1 SNHLY, CDR2 FYNNEI. The CDR3 runs to 15 residues. As originally analysed: Reference gene primers were amplified, and this amplification served to estimate nucleated cell counts. Only in-frame clones appear in the TCRdb table, and some are missing; sequencing was by immunoSEQ multiplex PCR. D and trimming were read from the DNA, whereas the V and J calls and clone size are those reported in that table. The sample has over 60,000 clones; 80% to 90% are singletons. The sample was peripheral blood. The gene calls are TRBV2 and TRBJ1-2, with TRBD1 identical over 9 bases. This receptor was taken from a man aged 40-49 years with acute or convalescent COVID-19. CDR3 sequence reads: CASSELGGQGYGYTF. In nucleotides, the CDR3 is TGTGCCAGCAGTGAATTAGGGGGACAGGGCTATGGCTACACCTTC. The variable domain in full, completed from reference TRBV2 and TRBJ1-2, reads EPEVTQTPSHQVTQMGQEVILRCVPISNHLYFYWYRQILGQKVEFLVSFYNNEISEKSEIFDDQFSVERPDGSNFTLKIRSTKLEDSAMYFCASSELGGQGYGYTFGSGTRLTVV.